Below are 20 T cell receptor beta chains sequenced from a single sample in a study of blood T cell repertoires in COVID-19. Profiling relied on immunoSEQ multiplex PCR, and the TCRdb table lists in-frame clones only, not all of them. The top ten clones hold about 11% of a sample with 150,000 to 200,000 clones, almost 85% of them seen once. Sequences were obtained from PBMCs or T cells enriched from blood (not recorded which). The receptors come from a man in his forties or fifties who had recovered from COVID-19.

V usage is TRBV7-9 and J usage is TRBJ2-3, with 14 bases aligning to TRBD2. The CDR3 length is 16 residues. Germline V gives CDR1 SEHNR, CDR2 FQNEAQ (reference sequence). V lost 5 bases and J lost 6; bases outside the gene matches: 7. The CDR3 region has the DNA TGTGCCAGCAGCCGGACTAGCGGGAGGCCAACGGATACGCAGTATTTT. Its translation: CASSRTSGRPTDTQYF. The entire variable domain, with the rest obtained from reference TRBV7-9 and TRBJ2-3, is as follows: DTGVSQNPRHKITKRGQNVTFRCDPISEHNRLYWYRQTLGQGPEFLTYFQNEAQLEKSRLLSDRFSAERPKGSFSTLEIQRTEQGDSAMYLCASSRTSGRPTDTQYFGPGTRLTVL.

The genes are TRBV3-1 (or the pseudogene TRBV3-2) and TRBJ2-3; a possible D gene is TRBD1 (6 bases). Germline V gives CDR1 LGHDT, CDR2 YNNKEL (reference sequence). Between the trimmed V and J ends, which lost 2 bases and 5 bases, there was a span of 8 bases. There are 13 residues in the CDR3. The CDR3 loop is CASSQIQGDTQYF. The CDR3 nucleotides are TGTGCCAGCAGCCAAATACAGGGAGATACGCAGTATTTT.

This sequence joins TRBV6-5 and TRBJ1-5; 9 bases fit TRBD1. The ends lost 10 bases at V and 6 bases at J; junction bases unmatched: 4. This CDR3 is built from 12 residues. In germline, CDR1 is MNHEY, CDR2 SVGAGI. DNA for the CDR3: TGTGCCACCACAGGGGGCACTCAGCCCCAGCATTTT. This sequence encodes CATTGGTQPQHF.

The rearrangement links TRBV27 to TRBJ1-1; 10 bases align to TRBD1. The J segment lost 6 bases and the V segment lost 6 bases, leaving 7 bases of the junction unmatched. The length of the CDR3 is 14 residues. Germline-derived CDR1 and CDR2 are MNHEY and SMNVEV (reference sequence). The CDR3 sequence is CASRAGTGEAEAFF. As DNA, the CDR3 is TGTGCCAGCAGGGCCGGGACAGGGGAGGCTGAAGCTTTCTTT.

V and J are TRBV11-2 and TRBJ2-3, with TRBD2 matching over 8 bases. Trimming at V came to 1 base and at J to 4 bases, leaving 7 bases not matched to a gene. In germline, CDR1 is SGHAT, CDR2 FQNNGV. There are 16 residues in the CDR3. CDR3 region: CASSLGVAGFSDTQYF. In DNA form, the CDR3 reads TGTGCCAGCAGCTTAGGGGTAGCGGGATTCTCAGATACGCAGTATTTT.

This rearrangement joins TRBV7-9 to TRBJ2-5; 7 nucleotides agree with TRBD2. The CDR3 sequence is 16 residues long. CDR1 and CDR2 from the germline V gene are SEHNR and FQNEAQ (reference sequence). Losses at the gene ends were 2 bases for V and 5 bases for J; bases not matched to a gene: 11. CDR3 sequence: CASSLSMRGGGETQYF. The CDR3, as DNA: TGTGCCAGCAGCTTATCAATGAGGGGCGGGGGTGAGACCCAGTACTTC.

This chain links TRBV30 with TRBJ2-5; TRBD1 matches at 10 bases. Trimming removed 0 bases from V and 5 bases from J; junction bases left unmatched: 6. Germline-derived CDR1 and CDR2 are GTSNPN and SVGIG (reference sequence). This CDR3 contains 15 residues. The CDR3 reads CAWSVGTGALETQYF. DNA for the CDR3: TGTGCCTGGAGTGTAGGGACAGGGGCCTTGGAGACCCAGTACTTC.

The chain carries TRBV10-1 and TRBJ1-1; D unclear. The CDR3 has 13 residues. The germline V gene encodes CDR1 WNHNN and CDR2 SYGVQD (reference sequence). V lost 2 bases to trimming and J lost 7 bases, with 11 bases between them. The CDR3 loop reads CASSENDGFEAFF. The CDR3 DNA reads TGCGCCAGCAGTGAGAACGACGGGTTTGAAGCTTTCTTT.

The V call is TRBV14, the J call TRBJ1-2, with a possible D match to TRBD1 (5 bases). This CDR3 spans 17 amino acids. V was clipped by 0 bases and J by 2 bases, with 16 bases between them. CDR1 and CDR2 (germline): SGHDN, FVKESK. The CDR3 region has the DNA TGTGCCAGCAGCCAAGATCGTGCGGGGGAACCCAACTATGGCTACACCTTC. It codes for CASSQDRAGEPNYGYTF.

The V and J genes are TRBV18 and TRBJ1-1, with D perhaps TRBD1 (6 bases). Trimming cost V 5 bases and J 1 base, with 11 bases left between them. This CDR3 has 14 amino acids. CDR1 is KGHSH and CDR2 is LQKENI in the germline V gene. This CDR3 reads CASSSLQGNTEAFF. As DNA, the CDR3 is TGTGCCAGCTCATCATTACAGGGGAACACTGAAGCTTTCTTT.

The V gene is TRBV6-1, the J gene TRBJ1-5; no clear D. Germline-derived CDR1 and CDR2 are MNHNS and SASEGT. V was shortened by 2 bases and J by 3 bases, with 5 bases between the two germline ends. The CDR3 runs to 13 residues. CDR3 loop: CASSESLNQPQHF. In DNA form, the CDR3 reads TGTGCCAGCAGTGAATCACTCAATCAGCCCCAGCATTTT.

The chain employs TRBV25-1 and TRBJ1-2; D is unclear. The ends were cut back, 6 bases at V and 5 bases at J, with 13 bases in the middle. Germline CDR1 is MGHDK and CDR2 is SYGVNS. This CDR3 contains 13 residues. The CDR3 loop is CASSLDEVYGYTF. Written as DNA, the CDR3 is TGTGCCAGCAGCTTGGATGAGGTATATGGCTACACCTTC.

The chain recombines TRBV19 with TRBJ1-6; D not certain. Trimming left V 11 bases short and J 3 bases short, with 8 bases between. The CDR3 length is 12 residues. The germline gives CDR1 LNHDA, CDR2 SQIVND (reference sequence). CDR3 amino acids: CACGGYNSPLHF. Here the CDR3 DNA reads TGTGCCTGCGGAGGCTATAATTCACCCCTCCACTTT.

The chain combines TRBV7-8 with TRBJ2-5; 8 nucleotides agree with TRBD1. There are 16 residues in the CDR3. Per germline, CDR1 SGHVS and CDR2 FQNEAQ. The V and J ends lost 4 bases and 4 bases, in that order; junction bases with no gene match: 11. The CDR3, as DNA: TGTGCCAGCAGCTCTAGGACAGGGAGGTTGGCAGAGACCCAGTACTTC. Amino acids: CASSSRTGRLAETQYF.

This clone was seen only a few times. The V call is TRBV7-7, the J call TRBJ2-2; the match to TRBD2 covers 8 bases. From germline, CDR1 is SSHAT and CDR2 FNYEAQ (reference sequence). The length of the CDR3 is 15 residues. V was clipped by 5 bases and J by 4 bases; unmatched bases: 6. The CDR3 region is CASSPDGGGTGELFF. CDR3 nucleotide sequence: TGTGCCAGCAGCCCGGACGGGGGGGGCACCGGGGAGCTGTTTTTT.

This clone was counted a few times. The V and J genes are TRBV10-1 and TRBJ1-6, with unresolved D. This CDR3 has 12 residues. Germline loops: CDR1 WNHNN, CDR2 SYGVQD (reference sequence). Trimming cost V 3 bases and J 5 bases, with 2 bases left between them. CDR3 in amino acids: CASSDNNSPLHF. The CDR3 DNA sequence: TGCGCCAGCAGTGACAATAATTCACCCCTCCACTTT.

This clone occurred once. The rearrangement links TRBV10-3 to TRBJ1-3; D unresolved. The V end lost 3 bases, the J end lost 0 bases, and 6 bases lay between the germline ends. Germline V gene data show CDR1 as ENHRY and CDR2 as SYGVKD. CDR3 length: 14 residues. CDR3 protein: CAISEIGSGNTIYF. CDR3 nucleotides: TGTGCCATCAGTGAAATCGGCTCTGGAAACACCATATATTTT.

This clone was seen once. The rearrangement uses TRBV10-3 and TRBJ2-1; the D gene is possibly TRBD2 (6 bases). V lost 3 bases, J lost 11 bases, and 14 bases lay in between. Germline CDR1 is ENHRY and CDR2 is SYGVKD. The length of the CDR3 is 13 residues. CDR3 DNA: TGTGCCATCAGTGATGGCAAGGAGGGGAAGCAGTTCTTC. This translates into CAISDGKEGKQFF.

The chain has TRBV29-1 and TRBJ2-3; 7 positions agree with TRBD2. In germline, CDR1 is SQVTM, CDR2 ANQGSEA. The CDR3 loop spans 15 amino acids. The V gene end was trimmed by 6 bases and the J gene end by 4 bases; junction bases not matched to a gene: 13. The DNA of the CDR3 is TGCAGCGTAAAGCCGACTAGCACTTTTCCAGATACGCAGTATTTT. Translating gives CSVKPTSTFPDTQYF.

The chain employs TRBV2 and TRBJ1-2; 8 bases agree with TRBD1. The CDR3 runs to 11 residues. V gave up 10 bases and J gave up 5 bases; unmatched junction bases: 3. Looked up from germline, CDR1 is SNHLY and CDR2 is FYNNEI. The CDR3 coding sequence is TGTGCCACCGGACAGGGTTATGGCTACACCTTC. Protein sequence: CATGQGYGYTF.